This T cell receptor (beta chain) comes out of a study of technical replicates of blood from a handful of donors. The repertoire was sequenced with immunoSEQ multiplex PCR; TCRdb's copy has only in-frame clones and lacks some. The sample holds 12,000 or so clones; 90% to 95% are singletons and the top ten take about 6%. Germline CDR1 reads MNHNS; CDR2 reads SASEGT. This CDR3 spans 15 amino acids. J lost 9 bases, V lost 6 bases, and 11 bases had no gene match. This chain connects TRBV6-1 to TRBJ2-4; 10 nucleotides line up with TRBD1. The sequence derives from a human donor in good health. The sample comprised PBMCs. The CDR3 DNA sequence: TGTGCCAGCAGGACCGGGACAGGGGTTTGGGGCATTCAGTACTTC. It is translated as CASRTGTGVWGIQYF.